This T cell receptor beta chain was retrieved from a study of cytomegalovirus exposure and HLA in healthy donors. PCR was performed using 60 Vbeta and 13 Jbeta primers. Method: immunoSEQ multiplex PCR; TCRdb's copy keeps in-frame clones and lacks some. The table shows 90,000 to 130,000 clones, with around 64% occurring only once. The CDR3 is 17 amino acids. From germline, CDR1 is SGHTA and CDR2 FQGTGA. J gave up 8 bases and V 2 bases, and 13 bases lay outside the gene matches. Study findings and constraints: A later analysis associated approximately 17,000 TCR beta sequences with HLA alleles at a 0.05 false discovery rate.

Comment on this clone: The antigen remains undetermined.

This chain joins TRBV7-3 and TRBJ2-1; 9 nucleotides match TRBD2. The source is a man in his thirties or forties in good health and CMV-seropositive. The sequenced sample was PBMCs. CDR3 sequence: CASSLLAGGPGTDEQFF. The CDR3 DNA reads TGTGCCAGCAGCTTACTGGCGGGAGGGCCGGGTACGGATGAGCAGTTCTTC.